This T cell receptor (beta chain) was found in a study of T cells in Graves' hyperthyroidism and ophthalmopathy. This clonotype has a count of ten or more. Uncontrolled infection, other autoimmune disease, pregnancy or lactation disqualified patients from enrolment. Using RNA transcripts as the source, TCR beta CDR3 regions were amplified. Carried out on the TCR CDR3, a first-round RT-PCR used the HTBI primer set. TCRdb redid the calling of the multiplex PCR reads with MiXCR, one entry per CDR3 protein. Of approximately 590,000 distinct CDR3 sequences listed, approximately 14% were seen once; the top ten hold around 7.8%. Sequenced material: blood. This clonotype originated in a woman in her twenties or thirties with Graves' hyperthyroidism.

CDR3 region: CASSEVSLPNTGELFF. DNA for the CDR3: TGTGCCAGCAGTGAAGTTTCACTACCAAACACCGGGGAGCTGTTTTTT. This chain uses TRBV6-1 with TRBJ2-2, with D uncertain. Germline V gives CDR1 MNHNS, CDR2 SASEGT. This CDR3 comprises 16 residues. V was cut by 1 base and J by 2 bases, with 11 bases left in between.